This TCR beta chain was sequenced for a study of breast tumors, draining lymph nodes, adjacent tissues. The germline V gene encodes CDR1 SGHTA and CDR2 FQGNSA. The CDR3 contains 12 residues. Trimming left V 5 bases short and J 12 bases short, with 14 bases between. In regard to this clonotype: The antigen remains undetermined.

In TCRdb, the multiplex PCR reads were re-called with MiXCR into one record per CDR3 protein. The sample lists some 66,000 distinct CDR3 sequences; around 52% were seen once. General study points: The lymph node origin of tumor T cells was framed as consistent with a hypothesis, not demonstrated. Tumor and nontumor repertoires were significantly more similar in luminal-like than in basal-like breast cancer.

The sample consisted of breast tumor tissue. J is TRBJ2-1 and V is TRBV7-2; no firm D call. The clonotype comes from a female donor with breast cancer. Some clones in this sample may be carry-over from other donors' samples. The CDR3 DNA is TGTGCCAGCAGCCCAGCCCAGGATAGGCAGTTCTTC. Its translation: CASSPAQDRQFF.